This section outlines one TCR beta chain sequence together with its context. The data derive from a study of control samples from healthy donors and cancer patients. The CDR3 is 15 residues long. Germline V gene lookup returns CDR1 LNHNV and CDR2 YYDKDF (reference sequence). Trimming removed 5 bases at V and 8 bases at J, with 19 bases between. Produced via immunoSEQ multiplex PCR; TCRdb's table is partial and in-frame only. The table includes 65,000 to 90,000 clones, about nine tenths detected once. Input material: PBMCs. This receptor was identified in a woman in her 50s with colorectal cancer. This chain connects TRBV15 to TRBJ2-1; maybe TRBD1 (7 bases). CDR3 amino acids: CATSLGQGGNYEQFF. The CDR3 DNA reads TGTGCCACCAGCCTTGGGCAGGGGGGCAACTATGAGCAGTTCTTC.